This T cell receptor (beta chain) was recorded in a study of regulatory T cells in long-lasting Graves disease. The authors built TCR beta libraries using iRepertoire HTBI primers and Arm-PCR of CDR3 regions. TCRdb fed the multiplex PCR reads into MiXCR, producing one record per CDR3 protein. The sample holds about 400,000 distinct CDR3 sequences, roughly 20% seen once. This clonotype was seen more than once but under ten times. The time point here: persistent/refractory GD, antithyroid drugs over 5 years with positive TRAb. Generation of the TCR library employed RNA extracted from PBMCs. The specimen comprised peripheral blood mononuclear cells (PBMCs), sampled when the disease was refractory, from a patient treated with antithyroid drugs. The sequence was obtained from a female donor with Graves disease.

CDR3 in amino acids: CASSSWTGREQYF. In nucleotides, the CDR3 is TGTGCCAGCAGCTCTTGGACAGGGCGGGAGCAGTACTTC. The chain combines TRBV7-9 with TRBJ2-7; 8 nucleotides align to TRBD1. The V gene's germline CDR1 is SEHNR and CDR2 FQNEAQ (reference sequence). Trimming cost V 4 bases and J 7 bases; bases outside gene matches: 6. This CDR3 comprises 13 residues. Based on the CDR3 plus reference TRBV7-9 and TRBJ2-7, the full variable domain is DTGVSQNPRHKITKRGQNVTFRCDPISEHNRLYWYRQTLGQGPEFLTYFQNEAQLEKSRLLSDRFSAERPKGSFSTLEIQRTEQGDSAMYLCASSSWTGREQYFGPGTRLTVT.